The 20 T cell receptor beta chains below were found in one sample sequenced in a study of blood T cell repertoires in COVID-19. Clones were sequenced by immunoSEQ multiplex PCR, and TCRdb holds only the in-frame ones, with some missing. Found here are roughly 68,000 clones, approximately 85% of them singletons; the top ten hold roughly 24%. The source material was peripheral blood. Every receptor here comes from a man in his fifties with acute or convalescent COVID-19.

This chain uses TRBV27 with TRBJ2-7; 11 bases agree with TRBD2. Losses at the gene ends were 6 bases for V and 4 bases for J; bases not matched to a gene: 2. The CDR3 spans 13 residues. CDR1 MNHEY and CDR2 SMNVEV come from the germline V gene (reference sequence). This chain's CDR3 is CASRTSGGYEQYF. Written as DNA, the CDR3 is TGTGCCAGCAGAACTAGCGGGGGTTACGAGCAGTACTTC.

The J gene is TRBJ1-6, the V gene TRBV9; D is undetermined. With 4 bases removed from V and 6 bases from J, the gap between germline ends came to 8 bases. Germline CDR1 SGDLS, CDR2 YYNGEE. This CDR3 has 13 residues. CDR3 region: CASSTNLNSPLHF. The CDR3 coding sequence is TGTGCCAGCAGCACAAATCTTAATTCACCCCTCCACTTT.

The rearrangement uses TRBV5-8 and TRBJ2-1; tentatively, D is TRBD1 (5 bases). Germline CDR1 and CDR2: SGHTS and YDEGEE. V lost 3 bases, J lost 7 bases, and 17 bases lay in between. The CDR3 is 15 residues long. The CDR3 sequence: CASSSGLYSGNEQFF. The CDR3 DNA is TGTGCCAGCAGCTCCGGCCTCTATTCAGGGAATGAGCAGTTCTTC.

This sequence joins TRBV23-1 and TRBJ1-4; no reliable D call. TRBV23-1 is designated an ORF whose function remains uncertain. This CDR3 spans 14 amino acids. Trimming left V 4 bases short and J 2 bases short, with 8 bases between. The DNA for the CDR3 is TGCGCCAGCAGTCGTTCCGGGACTAATGAAAAACTGTTTTTT. As protein: CASSRSGTNEKLFF.

This clone appeared a few times. The chain employs TRBV6-5 and TRBJ2-2, with 7 bases fitting TRBD1. V dropped 6 bases and J dropped 7; count of bases not matched to a gene: 8. The CDR3 extends over 14 amino acids. Per the germline V gene, CDR1 is MNHEY and CDR2 is SVGAGI. CDR3 region: CASRTGSKDGELFF. The CDR3 region has the DNA TGTGCCAGCAGGACAGGGTCAAAGGACGGGGAGCTGTTTTTT.

This clone is a singleton in its sample. This chain uses TRBV6-5 with TRBJ2-3; 10 bases are a match to TRBD2. Germline CDR1 and CDR2: MNHEY and SVGAGI. The CDR3 extends over 13 amino acids. V was clipped by 6 bases and J by 6 bases; unmatched bases: 3. The CDR3 nucleotides read TGTGCCAGCAGAAGCGGGGGGGCCGATACGCAGTATTTT. Translated: CASRSGGADTQYF.

The J gene is TRBJ2-2, the V gene TRBV5-1; D uncertain. V dropped 0 bases and J dropped 4 bases, with 16 bases sitting between them. Germline V gene data show CDR1 as SGHRS and CDR2 as YFSETQ. CDR3 length: 17 amino acids. The CDR3 DNA follows: TGCGCCAGCAGCTTGGATCTCCCCGGTCGTGGCACCGGGGAGCTGTTTTTT. Translating it yields CASSLDLPGRGTGELFF.

The chain joins TRBV6-5 to TRBJ2-3, with 9 bases identical to TRBD2. CDR3 length equals 16 residues. The J segment lost 5 bases and the V segment lost 2 bases, leaving 8 bases of the junction unmatched. Germline V CDR1 and CDR2: MNHEY, SVGAGI. For the CDR3, the DNA is TGTGCCAGCAGTTACGATAGCGGGAGCTCGGGAGATACGCAGTATTTT. Protein: CASSYDSGSSGDTQYF.

CDR3 coding DNA: TGTGCCAGCAGCCGCCTGACAGGGGGGGACACTGAAGCTTTCTTT. Amino acids: CASSRLTGGDTEAFF. The V call is TRBV6-5, the J call TRBJ1-1; 9 bases line up with TRBD1. Germline CDR1 is MNHEY and CDR2 is SVGAGI. V shed 6 bases and J 3 bases; nucleotides not matched to a gene: 8. This CDR3 is built from 15 residues.

The chain uses TRBV18 and TRBJ1-6; D may be TRBD1 (5 bases). V was pared by 2 bases and J by 10 bases, with 12 bases between. CDR3 size: 14 residues. The V gene's germline CDR1 is KGHSH and CDR2 LQKENI. The CDR3 reads CASSPFPGNSPLHF. In nucleotides, the CDR3 is TGTGCCAGCTCACCATTCCCAGGGAACTCACCCCTCCACTTT.

CDR3 protein: CASSRGTVPNEQYF. In nucleotides, the CDR3 is TGTGCCAGCAGCCGCGGGACAGTCCCCAACGAGCAGTACTTC. The rearrangement uses TRBV11-2 and TRBJ2-7; D is perhaps TRBD1 (7 bases). Germline V lookup: CDR1 SGHAT, CDR2 FQNNGV. CDR3 length: 14 residues. V was trimmed by 5 bases and J by 5 bases, leaving 16 bases between them.

This chain connects TRBV12-5 to TRBJ1-1, with 12 nucleotides matching TRBD1. V trimming: 2 bases; J trimming: 11 bases; junction bases outside the gene matches: 18. This CDR3 is built from 18 residues. Germline V gene lookup returns CDR1 LGHNT and CDR2 FRNRAP. CDR3 amino acids: CASGLPEVVGDRGLGAFF. The DNA for the CDR3 is TGTGCTAGTGGTTTGCCCGAAGTCGTTGGGGACAGGGGGCTGGGGGCTTTCTTT.

V usage is TRBV6-6 and J usage is TRBJ1-3, with D possibly TRBD1 on 6 matching bases. With 5 bases removed from V and 0 bases from J, the gap between germline ends came to 17 bases. Germline values: CDR1 MNHNY, CDR2 SVGAGI (reference sequence). CDR3 length equals 17 residues. CDR3 sequence reads: CASSHRVVGSSGNTIYF. The CDR3 DNA follows: TGTGCCAGCAGTCACAGGGTCGTGGGCTCCTCTGGAAACACCATATATTTT.

The chain carries TRBV12-2 and TRBJ2-2; the table's D call, TRBD1, has no DNA check behind it. TRBV12-2 is described as a pseudogene. The CDR3 is made up of 15 amino acids. This CDR3 is CASRRDRGYTGELFF. The DNA of the CDR3 is TGTGCAAGTCGCAGGGACAGGGGGTACACCGGGGAGCTGTTTTTT.

J is TRBJ2-3 and V is TRBV25-1, with 7 bases that match TRBD2. The junction had 16 bases not matched to a gene; V was cut back by 3 bases and J by 7 bases. The CDR3 has 17 residues. Germline V gene sequence: CDR1 MGHDK, CDR2 SYGVNS. The DNA of the CDR3 is TGTGCCAGCAGTGACATTGGGGGTCTAGCGGTGACGAATACGCAGTATTTT. Protein: CASSDIGGLAVTNTQYF.

V gene TRBV27 combines with J gene TRBJ1-6, with D uncertain. Trimming removed 3 bases at V and 10 bases at J, with 22 bases between. The CDR3 consists of 17 residues. CDR1 is MNHEY and CDR2 is SMNVEV in the germline V gene (reference sequence). CDR3 loop: CASSFTFGKGDLSPLHF. DNA of the CDR3: TGTGCCAGCAGTTTTACTTTCGGGAAGGGAGATCTCTCACCCCTCCACTTT.

The rearrangement links TRBV5-1 to TRBJ1-3; TRBD1 agrees at 7 bases. The CDR3 runs to 17 residues. CDR1 SGHRS and CDR2 YFSETQ come from the germline V gene. With V trimmed by 4 bases and J by 1 base, 11 bases remained unmatched. The CDR3 nucleotides are TGCGCCAGCAGCCTCGGGGGCCCCAGGGGGTCTGGAAACACCATATATTTT. Protein sequence: CASSLGGPRGSGNTIYF.

The genes are TRBV6-5 and TRBJ2-5; TRBD2 agrees at 8 bases. This CDR3 comprises 15 residues. CDR1 MNHEY and CDR2 SVGAGI come from the germline V gene. V dropped 5 bases and J dropped 4; count of bases not matched to a gene: 9. CDR3 residues: CASSPPGGRSETQYF. DNA of the CDR3: TGTGCCAGCAGTCCACCGGGGGGGCGGTCAGAGACCCAGTACTTC.

The chain links TRBV29-1 to TRBJ2-1; TRBD1 aligns across 7 bases. Trimming removed 3 bases from V and 7 bases from J; junction bases left unmatched: 12. The CDR3 runs 15 residues. Germline CDR1 SQVTM, CDR2 ANQGSEA. The CDR3 coding sequence is TGCAGCGTTGATTCCCAAGGACAGGTGGAAAATGAGCAGTTCTTC. Translating it yields CSVDSQGQVENEQFF.

This chain uses TRBV29-1 with TRBJ2-1, with D perhaps TRBD2 (7 bases). This CDR3 comprises 13 residues. From germline, CDR1 is SQVTM and CDR2 ANQGSEA. Trimming removed 6 bases from V and 5 bases from J, with 14 bases in between. The CDR3 nucleotides are TGCAGCGTCACGGGGGGCTGGGACAATGAGCAGTTCTTC. It translates to CSVTGGWDNEQFF.